This TCR beta chain is from a study of CXCR3-negative and CXCR3-positive naive CD8 T cells (dated by TCRdb to about 2019). About the full investigation: In total, roughly 130 million TRB reads were obtained, corresponding to roughly 1.5 +/- 0.3 million reads per library. Data from about 10 donors, pooled across two independent experiments, went into the diversity and physicochemical repertoire analyses. Naive subsets from about 5 donors and memory cells from 3 donors were included in the TRBV-TRBJ cluster analysis. The investigation overall reported the following: Both naive subsets had comparably high repertoire diversity, while memory CD8+ T cells had much lower repertoire diversity. Similar TRBV-TRBJ usage was shown by naive CXCR3-negative and CXCR3-positive cells from the same donor, whereas distinct patterns were shown by memory cells. Because surface CD5, which has been linked to self-reactivity in mice, was comparable between naive subsets, TCR interaction strength was also inferred from TRB CDR3 physicochemical properties. Because CXCR3 expression was partially decreased after cryopreservation, freshly isolated PBMCs were used for most assays.

For sequencing, a NextSeq 550 was employed. The Human TCR Profiling Kit (MiLaboratory) was used to prepare UMI-labeled 5' RACE TRB cDNA libraries. cDNA synthesis used the entire amount of extracted RNA, and PCR amplification then used the entire amount of cDNA produced. Libraries were prepared in parallel with an identical number of PCR cycles. The authors' analysis ran thus. With a minimum of two reads required per UMI, MIGEC and MiXCR pulled out about 50,000 +/- 10,000 unique UMI-labeled TRB cDNA molecules from each library. Each library averaged about 40,000 +/- 10,000 functional in-frame TRB CDR3 nucleotide clonotypes without stop codons. After each sample was downsampled to 5000 UMI-labeled TRB molecules, VDJtools was used to calculate diversity metrics such as normalized Shannon-Wiener and Chao1. VDJtools was used to calculate clonotype-size-weighted physicochemical properties of the central five CDR3 residues, namely interaction energy, strength, volume and Kidera factor 4. TCRdb reprocessed the reads and lists each CDR3 protein sequence as a single entry, with no DNA. TCRdb, not the authors, supplied the V and J calls. This sample's table has entries for 30,000 to 40,000 distinct CDR3 sequences. Roughly 14% of the sample comes from the top ten.

Points on this clonotype: Its antigen is not yet known.

Each CD8+ T cell subset was flow-sorted in triplicate, and some 310,000 cells per subset were placed directly into RLT lysis buffer. Standard density gradient centrifugation was used to isolate peripheral blood mononuclear cells from buffy coats. An RNeasy Mini Kit was used to extract total RNA from the sorted cells. Per the germline V gene, SGDLS is the CDR1 and YYNGEE is the CDR2. From its cysteine to its phenylalanine, the CDR3 spans 14 amino acids. DNA was not recorded. The specimen sequenced was memory CD8+ T cells from blood. The sample's cell subset or site label, in plain terms: conventional CD8+ memory T cells (TMEM), sorted as controls. This clonotype originated in a human donor in good health. Some clones in this sample may be carry-over from other donors' samples. In this chain, TRBV9 is recombined with TRBJ2-5; TCRdb lists TRBD2, though no DNA is available to test this call. CDR3 protein: CASSVWRDQETQYF.